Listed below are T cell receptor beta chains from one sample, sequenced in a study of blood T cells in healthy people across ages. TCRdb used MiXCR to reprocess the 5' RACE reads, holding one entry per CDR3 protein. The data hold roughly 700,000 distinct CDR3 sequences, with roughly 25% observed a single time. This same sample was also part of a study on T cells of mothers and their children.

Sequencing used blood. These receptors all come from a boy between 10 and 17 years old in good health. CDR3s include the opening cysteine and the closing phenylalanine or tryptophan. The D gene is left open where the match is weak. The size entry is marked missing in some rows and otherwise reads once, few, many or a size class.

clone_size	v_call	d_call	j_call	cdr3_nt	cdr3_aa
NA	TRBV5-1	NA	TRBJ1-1	TGCGCCAGCAGCTTGGGACAGGTGAACACTGAAGCTTTCTTT	CASSLGQVNTEAFF
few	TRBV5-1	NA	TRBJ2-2	TGCGCCAGCAGCCCCTCACGGGGCTCAGGGGAGCTGTTTTTT	CASSPSRGSGELFF
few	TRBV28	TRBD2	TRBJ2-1	TGTGCCAGCTTTAATAGCGGGAGAACCTACAATGAGCAGTTCTTC	CASFNSGRTYNEQFF
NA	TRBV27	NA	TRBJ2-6	TGTGCCAGCGCCCGTCCAGGGTATGGGGCGTGGGGGGCCAACGTCCTGACTTTC	CASARPGYGAWGANVLTF
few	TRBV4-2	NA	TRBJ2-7	TGTGCCAGCAGCCAGTCAGAAGTCTACGAGCAGTACTTC	CASSQSEVYEQYF
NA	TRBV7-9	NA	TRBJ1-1	TGTGCCAGTTCTAGTGCAGGGTGGAGTGAAGCTTTCTTT	CASSSAGWSEAFF
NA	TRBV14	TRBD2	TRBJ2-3	TGTGCCAGCAGCCAGATAGGACTAGCGGGGCGGCTTGATACGCAGTATTTT	CASSQIGLAGRLDTQYF
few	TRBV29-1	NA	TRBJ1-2	TGCAGCGTTGCCTTGAGGGGCGCTTATGGCTACACCTTC	CSVALRGAYGYTF
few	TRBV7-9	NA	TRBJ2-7	TGTGCCAGCAGCTCTACATCTCACTACGAGCAGTACTTC	CASSSTSHYEQYF
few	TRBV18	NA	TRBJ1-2	TGTGCCAGCTCACCCGGACAGATTGACTATGGCTACACCTTC	CASSPGQIDYGYTF
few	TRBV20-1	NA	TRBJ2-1	TGCAGTGCTAGGGGGACTCGTGAGAGCTCCTACAATGAGCAGTTCTTC	CSARGTRESSYNEQFF
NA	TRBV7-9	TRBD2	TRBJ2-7	TGTGCCAGCAGCTTAGGCGGACTAGCGACAAACGAGCAGTACTTC	CASSLGGLATNEQYF
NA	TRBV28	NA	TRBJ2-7	TGTGCCAGCAGTTTAGCACACGCCTACGAGCAGTACTTC	CASSLAHAYEQYF
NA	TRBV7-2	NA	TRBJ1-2	TGTGCCAGCAGCTATGGACGGAATATGGTGAGAGGCTACACCTTC	CASSYGRNMVRGYTF
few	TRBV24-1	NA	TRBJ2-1	TGTGCCACCAGTGCCAGATACAATGAGCAGTTCTTC	CATSARYNEQFF
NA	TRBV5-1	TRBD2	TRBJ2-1	TGCGCCAGCAGTACGGGGGGTGCCAATGAGCAGTTCTTC	CASSTGGANEQFF
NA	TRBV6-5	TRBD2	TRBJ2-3	TGTGCCAGCAGTTTCGGGTTAGCGGGAGAGACAGATACGCAGTATTTT	CASSFGLAGETDTQYF
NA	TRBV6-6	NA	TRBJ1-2	TGTGCCAGCAGTTATATCGAGGGGGTCGGGCCCGACTATGGCTACACCTTC	CASSYIEGVGPDYGYTF
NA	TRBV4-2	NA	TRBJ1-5	TGTGCCAGCAGCCAAGGTCGGGGGGATCCCCAGCATTTT	CASSQGRGDPQHF
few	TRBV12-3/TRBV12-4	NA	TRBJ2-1	TGTGCCAGCAGTCACCCCCTAGACTATTACAATGAGCAGTTCTTC	CASSHPLDYYNEQFF
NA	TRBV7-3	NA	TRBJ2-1	TGTGCCAGCAGCTTAAGGTCCGGGCGGGCGGGCAATGAGCAGTTCTTC	CASSLRSGRAGNEQFF
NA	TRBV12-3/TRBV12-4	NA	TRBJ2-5	TGTGCCAGCAGGACCTCGGATCTACAAGAGACCCAGTACTTC	CASRTSDLQETQYF
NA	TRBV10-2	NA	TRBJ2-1	TGCGCCAGCAGTGACGGTAGGGGCTCCTACAATGAGCAGTTCTTC	CASSDGRGSYNEQFF
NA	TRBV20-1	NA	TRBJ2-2	TGCAGTGCTCGACAGGAGGGCAGGACCGGGGAGCTGTTTTTT	CSARQEGRTGELFF
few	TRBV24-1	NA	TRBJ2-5	TGTGCCACCAGTGATTTGCGGGCCAGGCGGATAGAGACCCAGTACTTC	CATSDLRARRIETQYF
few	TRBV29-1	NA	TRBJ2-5	TGCAGCGTTGGTTGGGCCGACACCCTCCAAGAGACCCAGTACTTC	CSVGWADTLQETQYF
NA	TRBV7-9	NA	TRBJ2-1	TGTGCCAGCAGCTTAGGTGTGGGGATGAGCTCCTACAATGAGCAGCTCTTC	CASSLGVGMSSYNEQLF
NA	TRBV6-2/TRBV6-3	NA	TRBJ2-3	TGTGCCAGCAGTTACTCGACGGGGTCTCCCCAAGATACGCAGTATTTT	CASSYSTGSPQDTQYF
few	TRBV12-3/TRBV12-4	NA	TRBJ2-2	TGTGCCAGCAGTGAGGGACCCTACTCCACCGGGGAGCTGTTTTTT	CASSEGPYSTGELFF
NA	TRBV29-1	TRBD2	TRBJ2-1	TGCAGCGGGCTAGCGGGAGTCTTTTCATACAATGAGCAGTTCTTC	CSGLAGVFSYNEQFF
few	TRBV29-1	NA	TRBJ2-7	TGCAGCGTCGAAACCCAGGGTTCCCTTTACGAGCAGTACTTC	CSVETQGSLYEQYF
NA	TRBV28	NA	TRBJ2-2	TGTGCCAGCACCTGGGGGGCTACCGGGGAGCTGTTTTTT	CASTWGATGELFF
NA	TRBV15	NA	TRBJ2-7	TGTGCCACCAGCAGACCTACGGCCAGCTCCTACGAGCAGTACTTC	CATSRPTASSYEQYF
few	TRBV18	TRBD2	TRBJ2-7	TGTGCCAGCTCACCAGGCGAACTAGCGGGTTACGAGCAGTACTTC	CASSPGELAGYEQYF
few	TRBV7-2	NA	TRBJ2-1	TGTGCCAGCAGCCCGCGGGGCCTATTCTCCTACAATGAGCAGTTCTTC	CASSPRGLFSYNEQFF
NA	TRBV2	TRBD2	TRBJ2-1	TGTGCCAGCAGTGGACTAGCGTCGGGGTACAATGAGCAGTTCTTC	CASSGLASGYNEQFF
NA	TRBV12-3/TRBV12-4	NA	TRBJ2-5	TGTGCCAGCAGTTCCCCAGACAGACCAGAGACCCAGTACTTC	CASSSPDRPETQYF
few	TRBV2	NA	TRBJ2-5	TGTGCCAGCACCGGACCCAGCCCAGAGACCCAGTACTTC	CASTGPSPETQYF
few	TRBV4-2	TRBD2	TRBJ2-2	TGTGCCAGCAGTATGCGGGGGGGCTGGTGGGAGCTGTTTTTT	CASSMRGGWWELFF
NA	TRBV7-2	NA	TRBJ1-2	TGTGCCAGCAGCTTTGGCCGGGCCGTATCCTATGGCTACACCTTC	CASSFGRAVSYGYTF
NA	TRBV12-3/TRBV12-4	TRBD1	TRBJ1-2	TGTGCCAGCAGATCGGGACAGGGGGGAGATGGCTACACCTTC	CASRSGQGGDGYTF
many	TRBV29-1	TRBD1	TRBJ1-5	TGCAGCGCTGGGACAGGGGGCGGTCAGCCCCAGCATTTT	CSAGTGGGQPQHF
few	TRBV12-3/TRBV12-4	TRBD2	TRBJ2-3	TGTGCCAGCAGTTTAGCTAGCGGGGGGGGTACAGATACGCAGTATTTT	CASSLASGGGTDTQYF
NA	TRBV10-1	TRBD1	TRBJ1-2	TGCGCCAGCAGTCCACAGGGGGCCTTACTTCGGGCGTATGGCTACACCTTC	CASSPQGALLRAYGYTF
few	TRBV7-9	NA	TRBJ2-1	TGTGCCAGCAGTTTCGGGGTCAATGAGCAGTTCTTC	CASSFGVNEQFF
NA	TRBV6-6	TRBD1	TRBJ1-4	TGTGCCAGCACCGACGACAGGGAGGTTAATGAAAAACTGTTTTTT	CASTDDREVNEKLFF
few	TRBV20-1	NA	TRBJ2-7	TGCAGTGCTAGTGGGGAGTACGAGCAGTACTTC	CSASGEYEQYF
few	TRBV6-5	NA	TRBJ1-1	TGTGCCAGCAGTTACGTAGGGGCACGGCGGAACACTGAAGCTTTCTTT	CASSYVGARRNTEAFF
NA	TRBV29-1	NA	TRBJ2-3	TGCAGCGTCTCTAGCGCCAGCGATACGCAGTATTTT	CSVSSASDTQYF
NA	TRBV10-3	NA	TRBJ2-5	TGTGCCATCAGTGAGTCGGAAACGGCTCAAGAGACCCAGTACTTC	CAISESETAQETQYF
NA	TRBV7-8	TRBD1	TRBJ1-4	TGTGCCAGCAGCTCCGCGGGACAGGGTGGGGAAAAACTGTTTTTT	CASSSAGQGGEKLFF
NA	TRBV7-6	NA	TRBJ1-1	TGTGCCAGCAGCTTAGTGGGGGGGGCGCGTGGGAACACTGAAGCTTTCTTT	CASSLVGGARGNTEAFF
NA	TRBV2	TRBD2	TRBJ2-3	TGTGCCAGCAGTGTGAGGCTAGCGGGAGCAGATACGCAGTATTTT	CASSVRLAGADTQYF